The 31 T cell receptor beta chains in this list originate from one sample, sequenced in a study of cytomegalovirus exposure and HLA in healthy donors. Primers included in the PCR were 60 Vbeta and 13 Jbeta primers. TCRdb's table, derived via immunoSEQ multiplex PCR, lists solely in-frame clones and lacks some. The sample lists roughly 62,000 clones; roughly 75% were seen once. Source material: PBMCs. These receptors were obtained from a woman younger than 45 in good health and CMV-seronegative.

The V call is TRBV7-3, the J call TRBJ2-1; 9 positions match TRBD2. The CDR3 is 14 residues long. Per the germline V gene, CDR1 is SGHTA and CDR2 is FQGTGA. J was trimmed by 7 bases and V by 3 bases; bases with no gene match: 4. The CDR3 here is CASSFSGGGNEQFF. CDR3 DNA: TGTGCCAGCAGCTTTAGCGGGGGTGGGAATGAGCAGTTCTTC.

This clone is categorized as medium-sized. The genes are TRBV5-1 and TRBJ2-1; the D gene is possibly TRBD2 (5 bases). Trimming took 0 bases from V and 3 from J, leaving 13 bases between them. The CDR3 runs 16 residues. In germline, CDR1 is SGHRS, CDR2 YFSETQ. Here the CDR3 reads CASSLAPGGNYNEQFF. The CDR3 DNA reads TGCGCCAGCAGCTTGGCGCCCGGAGGCAACTACAATGAGCAGTTCTTC.

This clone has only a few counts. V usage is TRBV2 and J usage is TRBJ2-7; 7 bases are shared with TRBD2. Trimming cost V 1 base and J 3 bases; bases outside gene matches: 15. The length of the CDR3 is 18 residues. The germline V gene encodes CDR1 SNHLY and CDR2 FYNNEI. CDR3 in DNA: TGTGCCAGCAGTGAAGTAGAAGTAGCGGGCACAGCCAGCTACGAGCAGTACTTC. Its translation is CASSEVEVAGTASYEQYF.

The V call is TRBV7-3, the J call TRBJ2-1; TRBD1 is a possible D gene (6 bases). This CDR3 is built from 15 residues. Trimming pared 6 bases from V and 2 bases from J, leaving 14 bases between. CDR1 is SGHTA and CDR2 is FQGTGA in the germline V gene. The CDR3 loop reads CASRLGDNAYNEQFF. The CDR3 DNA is TGTGCCAGCAGATTGGGGGACAACGCCTACAATGAGCAGTTCTTC.

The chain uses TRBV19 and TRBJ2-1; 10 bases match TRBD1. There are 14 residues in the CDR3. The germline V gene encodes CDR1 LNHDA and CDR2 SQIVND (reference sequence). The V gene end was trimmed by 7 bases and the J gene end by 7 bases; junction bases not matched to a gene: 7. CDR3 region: CASNGDRGGNEQFF. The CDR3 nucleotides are TGTGCCAGTAACGGGGACAGGGGAGGGAATGAGCAGTTCTTC.

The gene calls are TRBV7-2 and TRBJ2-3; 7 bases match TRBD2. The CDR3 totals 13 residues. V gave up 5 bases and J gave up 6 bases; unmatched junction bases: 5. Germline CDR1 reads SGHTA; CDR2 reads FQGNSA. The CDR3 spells CASSTGLGDTQYF. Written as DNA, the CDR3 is TGTGCCAGCAGCACCGGACTAGGGGATACGCAGTATTTT.

The CDR3 region is CASSSDPYTEAFF. CDR3 nucleotides: TGTGCCAGCAGCTCAGATCCCTACACTGAAGCTTTCTTT. The chain combines TRBV5-5 with TRBJ1-1; D is ambiguous. Germline CDR1 SGHKS, CDR2 YYEKEE (reference sequence). V was shortened by 3 bases and J by 3 bases, with 9 bases between the two germline ends. The CDR3 is 13 amino acids.

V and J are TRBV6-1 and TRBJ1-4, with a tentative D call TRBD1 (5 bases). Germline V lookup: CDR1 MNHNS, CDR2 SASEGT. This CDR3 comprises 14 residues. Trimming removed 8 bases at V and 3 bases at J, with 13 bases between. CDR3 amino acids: CASSQGSANEKLFF. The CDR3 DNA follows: TGTGCCAGCTCCCAGGGAAGTGCTAATGAAAAACTGTTTTTT.

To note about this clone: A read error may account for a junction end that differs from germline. CDR3 loop: CASSPLTGGFQGDF. Here the CDR3 DNA reads TGTGCCAGCAGCCCCCTCACGGGAGGCTTCCAAGGTGACTTC. V usage is TRBV6-1 and J usage is TRBJ2-5; TRBD2 matches 7 bases. CDR3 size: 14 residues. CDR1 is MNHNS, CDR2 SASEGT, per germline.

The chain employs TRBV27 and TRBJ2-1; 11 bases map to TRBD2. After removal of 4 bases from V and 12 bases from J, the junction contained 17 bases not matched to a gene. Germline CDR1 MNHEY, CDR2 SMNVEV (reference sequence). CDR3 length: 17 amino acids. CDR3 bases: TGTGCCAGCAGTTCCCTACTAGCGGGAGAAACGGGTTTAGGGCAGTTCTTC. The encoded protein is CASSSLLAGETGLGQFF.

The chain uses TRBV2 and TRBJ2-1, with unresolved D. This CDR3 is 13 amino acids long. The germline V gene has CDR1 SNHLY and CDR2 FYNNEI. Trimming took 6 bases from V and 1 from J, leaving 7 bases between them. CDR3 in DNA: TGTGCCAGCAGCCTAGTTTCCTACAATGAGCAGTTCTTC. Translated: CASSLVSYNEQFF.

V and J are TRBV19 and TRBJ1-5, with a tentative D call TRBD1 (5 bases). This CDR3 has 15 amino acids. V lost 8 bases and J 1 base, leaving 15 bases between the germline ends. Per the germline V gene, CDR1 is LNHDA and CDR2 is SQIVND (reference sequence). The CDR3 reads CASSQGPQSNQPQHF. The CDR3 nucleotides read TGTGCCAGTTCCCAGGGCCCCCAGAGCAATCAGCCCCAGCATTTT.

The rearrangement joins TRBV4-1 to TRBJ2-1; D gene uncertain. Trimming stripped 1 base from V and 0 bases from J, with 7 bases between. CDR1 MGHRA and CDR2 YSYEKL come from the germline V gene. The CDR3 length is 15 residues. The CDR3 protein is CASSQAMSSYNEQFF. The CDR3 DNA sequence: TGCGCCAGCAGCCAAGCAATGAGCTCCTACAATGAGCAGTTCTTC.

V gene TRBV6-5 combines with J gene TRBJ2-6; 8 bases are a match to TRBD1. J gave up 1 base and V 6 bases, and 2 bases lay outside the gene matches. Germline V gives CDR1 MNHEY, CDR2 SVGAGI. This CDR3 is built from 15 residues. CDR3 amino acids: CASSQGASGANVLTF. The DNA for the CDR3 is TGTGCCAGCAGCCAGGGGGCATCTGGGGCCAACGTCCTGACTTTC.

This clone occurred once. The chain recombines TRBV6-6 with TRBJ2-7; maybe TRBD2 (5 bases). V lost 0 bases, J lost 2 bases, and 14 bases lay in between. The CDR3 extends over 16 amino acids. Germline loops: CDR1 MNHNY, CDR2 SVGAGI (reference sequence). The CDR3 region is CASSYSIEGEAYEQYF. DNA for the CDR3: TGTGCCAGCAGTTACTCGATTGAGGGAGAAGCCTACGAGCAGTACTTC.

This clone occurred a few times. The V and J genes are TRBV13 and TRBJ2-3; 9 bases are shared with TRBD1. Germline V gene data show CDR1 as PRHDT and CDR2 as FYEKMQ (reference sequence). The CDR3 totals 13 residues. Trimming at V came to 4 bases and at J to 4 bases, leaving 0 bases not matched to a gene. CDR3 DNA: TGTGCCAGCAGCTGGACAGGGGCAGATACGCAGTATTTT. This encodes CASSWTGADTQYF.

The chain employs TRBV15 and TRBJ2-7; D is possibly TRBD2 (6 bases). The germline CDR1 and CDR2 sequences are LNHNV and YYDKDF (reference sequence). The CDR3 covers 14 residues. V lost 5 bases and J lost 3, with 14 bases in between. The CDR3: CATSRGTEFYEQYF. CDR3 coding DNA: TGTGCCACCAGCCGCGGGACGGAATTCTACGAGCAGTACTTC.

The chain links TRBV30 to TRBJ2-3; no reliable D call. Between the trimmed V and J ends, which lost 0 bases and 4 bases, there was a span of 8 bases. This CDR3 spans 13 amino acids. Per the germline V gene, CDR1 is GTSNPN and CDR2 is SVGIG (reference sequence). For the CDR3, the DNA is TGTGCCTGGAGTGTACGGCTAGCAGATACGCAGTATTTT. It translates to CAWSVRLADTQYF.

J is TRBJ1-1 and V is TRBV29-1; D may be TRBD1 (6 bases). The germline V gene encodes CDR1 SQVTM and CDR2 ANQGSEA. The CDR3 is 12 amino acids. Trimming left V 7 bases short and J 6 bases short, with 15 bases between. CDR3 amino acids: CSARGGGPEAFF. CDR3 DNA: TGCAGCGCGCGAGGGGGGGGCCCTGAAGCTTTCTTT.

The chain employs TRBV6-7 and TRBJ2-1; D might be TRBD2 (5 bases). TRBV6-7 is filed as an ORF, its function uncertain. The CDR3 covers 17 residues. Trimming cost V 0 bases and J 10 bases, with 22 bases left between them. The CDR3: CASSYSNPPSRAREQFF. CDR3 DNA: TGTGCCAGCAGTTACTCGAACCCACCGTCGCGGGCTAGAGAGCAGTTCTTC.

In DNA form, the CDR3 reads TGTGCCATCAGCCCGGGACAGCACCTCCAAGAGACCCAGTACTTC. The encoded protein is CAISPGQHLQETQYF. The chain couples TRBV10-3 to TRBJ2-5; 7 bases agree with TRBD1. The CDR3 loop spans 15 amino acids. CDR1 ENHRY and CDR2 SYGVKD come from the germline V gene. The V and J ends lost 6 bases and 1 base, in that order; junction bases with no gene match: 8.

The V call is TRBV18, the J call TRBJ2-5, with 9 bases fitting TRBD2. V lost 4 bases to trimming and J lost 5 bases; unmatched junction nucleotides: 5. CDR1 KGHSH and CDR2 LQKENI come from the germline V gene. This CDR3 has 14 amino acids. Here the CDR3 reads CASSLSGLAETQYF. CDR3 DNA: TGTGCCAGCTCACTAAGCGGACTAGCGGAGACCCAGTACTTC.

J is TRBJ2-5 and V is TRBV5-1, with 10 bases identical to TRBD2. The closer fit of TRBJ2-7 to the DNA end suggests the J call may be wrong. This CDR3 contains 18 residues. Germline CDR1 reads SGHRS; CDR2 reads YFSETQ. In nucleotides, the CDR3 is TGCGCCAGCAGCTTGGTTTCGTCTAGCGGGAGCAGTTGGGGCGAGCAGTACTTC. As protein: CASSLVSSSGSSWGEQYF.

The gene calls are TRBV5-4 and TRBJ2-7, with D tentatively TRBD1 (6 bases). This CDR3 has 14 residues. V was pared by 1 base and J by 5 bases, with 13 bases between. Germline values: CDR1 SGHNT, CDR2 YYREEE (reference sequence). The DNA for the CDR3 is TGTGCCAGCAGCTTGAGTCAGGGGTACAACGAGCAGTACTTC. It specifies CASSLSQGYNEQYF.

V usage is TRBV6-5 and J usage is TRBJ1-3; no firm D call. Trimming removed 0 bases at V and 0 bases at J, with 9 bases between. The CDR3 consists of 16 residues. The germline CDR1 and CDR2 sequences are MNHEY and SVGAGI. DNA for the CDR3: TGTGCCAGCAGTTACTCGGCTTCCGACTCTGGAAACACCATATATTTT. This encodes CASSYSASDSGNTIYF.

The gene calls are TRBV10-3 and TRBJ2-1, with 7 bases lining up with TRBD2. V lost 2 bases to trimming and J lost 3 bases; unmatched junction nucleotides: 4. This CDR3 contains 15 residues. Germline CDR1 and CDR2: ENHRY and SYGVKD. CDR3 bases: TGTGCCATCAGTGAGAGGGAGGGTCTCTACAATGAGCAGTTCTTC. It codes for CAISEREGLYNEQFF.

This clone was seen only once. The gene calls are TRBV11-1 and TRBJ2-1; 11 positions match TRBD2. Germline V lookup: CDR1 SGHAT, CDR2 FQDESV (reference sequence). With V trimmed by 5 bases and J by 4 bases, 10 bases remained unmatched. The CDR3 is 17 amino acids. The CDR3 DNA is TGTGCCAGCAGCCCCCTCACCGGGACTAGCGGATACAATGAGCAGTTCTTC. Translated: CASSPLTGTSGYNEQFF.

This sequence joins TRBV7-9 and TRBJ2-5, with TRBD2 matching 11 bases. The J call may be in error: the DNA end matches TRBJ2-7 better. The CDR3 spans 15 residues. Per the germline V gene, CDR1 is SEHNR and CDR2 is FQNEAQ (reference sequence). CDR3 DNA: TGTGCCAGCAGCCTCACTAGCGGGAGAGGATACGAGCAGTACTTC. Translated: CASSLTSGRGYEQYF.

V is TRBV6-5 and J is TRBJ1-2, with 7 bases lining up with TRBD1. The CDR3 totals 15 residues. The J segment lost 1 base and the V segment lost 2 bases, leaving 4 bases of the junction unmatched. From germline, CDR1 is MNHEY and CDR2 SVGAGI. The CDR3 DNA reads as TGTGCCAGCAGTTACAAAGGGGGCGATAACTATGGCTACACCTTC. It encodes CASSYKGGDNYGYTF.

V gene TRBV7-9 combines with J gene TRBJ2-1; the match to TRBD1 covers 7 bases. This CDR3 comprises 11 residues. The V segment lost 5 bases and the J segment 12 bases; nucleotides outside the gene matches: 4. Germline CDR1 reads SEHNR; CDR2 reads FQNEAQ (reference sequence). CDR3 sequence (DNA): TGTGCCAGCAGCCCCGACAGGGTGCAGTTCTTC. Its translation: CASSPDRVQFF. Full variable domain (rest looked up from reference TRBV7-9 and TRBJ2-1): DTGVSQNPRHKITKRGQNVTFRCDPISEHNRLYWYRQTLGQGPEFLTYFQNEAQLEKSRLLSDRFSAERPKGSFSTLEIQRTEQGDSAMYLCASSPDRVQFFGPGTRLTVL.

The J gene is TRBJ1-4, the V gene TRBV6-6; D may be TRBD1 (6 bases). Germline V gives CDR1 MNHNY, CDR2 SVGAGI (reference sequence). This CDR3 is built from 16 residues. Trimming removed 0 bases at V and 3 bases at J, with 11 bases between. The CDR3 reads CASSYSYRVANEKLFF. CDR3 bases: TGTGCCAGCAGTTACTCGTACAGGGTTGCTAATGAAAAACTGTTTTTT.